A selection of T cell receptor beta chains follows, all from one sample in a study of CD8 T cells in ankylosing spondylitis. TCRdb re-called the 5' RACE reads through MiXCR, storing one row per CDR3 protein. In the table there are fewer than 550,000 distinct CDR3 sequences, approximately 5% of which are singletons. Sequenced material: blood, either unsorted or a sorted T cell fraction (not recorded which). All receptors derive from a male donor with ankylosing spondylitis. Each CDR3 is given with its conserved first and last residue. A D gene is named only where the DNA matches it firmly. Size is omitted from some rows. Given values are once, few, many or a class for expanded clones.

CDR3: CASSPIFRGEQFF; DNA: TGTGCCAGCAGTCCTATATTCAGAGGTGAGCAGTTCTTC; V: TRBV6-2/TRBV6-3; J: TRBJ2-1; D: -; size: many
CDR3: CASSQTSHSYNEQFF; DNA: TGTGCCAGCAGCCAGACCAGTCACTCCTACAATGAGCAGTTCTTC; V: TRBV6-1; J: TRBJ2-1; D: -; size: many
CDR3: CASSPSASGTDTQYF; DNA: TGTGCCAGCAGCCCTTCGGCTAGCGGCACAGATACGCAGTATTTT; V: TRBV9; J: TRBJ2-3; D: -; size: many
CDR3: CASSSWTGPYSNQPQHF; DNA: TGTGCCAGCAGCTCTTGGACAGGGCCCTATAGCAATCAGCCCCAGCATTTT; V: TRBV5-6; J: TRBJ1-5; D: TRBD1; size: many
CDR3: CASSYRDVSGELFF; DNA: TGTGCCAGCAGTTACAGGGATGTGTCCGGGGAGCTGTTTTTT; V: TRBV6-2/TRBV6-3; J: TRBJ2-2; D: -; size: few
CDR3: CASSHGPTDTQYF; DNA: TGTGCCAGCAGTCACGGACCGACAGATACGCAGTATTTT; V: TRBV27; J: TRBJ2-3; D: -; size: many
CDR3: CASSVLAGVGGELFF; DNA: TGTGCCAGCAGCGTCCTAGCGGGAGTTGGCGGGGAGCTGTTTTTT; V: TRBV7-2; J: TRBJ2-2; D: TRBD2; size: many
CDR3: CASRVRDVVNTEAFF; DNA: TGTGCCAGCAGGGTACGGGACGTTGTGAACACTGAAGCTTTCTTT; V: TRBV7-2; J: TRBJ1-1; D: -; size: many
CDR3: CASSPLGAYEQYF; DNA: TGTGCCAGCAGTCCACTAGGGGCTTACGAGCAGTACTTC; V: TRBV27; J: TRBJ2-7; D: -; size: many
CDR3: CASSRGDRSYEQYF; DNA: TGCGCCAGCAGCAGGGGGGACCGATCCTACGAGCAGTACTTC; V: TRBV5-1; J: TRBJ2-7; D: -; size: few
CDR3: CASSLSPRGSETQYF; DNA: TGTGCCAGCAGCTTAAGCCCCCGGGGTTCGGAGACCCAGTACTTC; V: TRBV7-2; J: TRBJ2-5; D: -; size: many
CDR3: CASSPHRFRSSYNSPLHF; DNA: TGTGCCAGCAGCCCCCACAGGTTTCGGAGCTCCTATAATTCACCCCTCCACTTT; V: TRBV3-1; J: TRBJ1-6; D: -; size: few
CDR3: CASNPVTGTGHEQYF; DNA: TGTGCCAGCAACCCCGTAACGGGAACAGGGCACGAGCAGTACTTC; V: TRBV7-9; J: TRBJ2-7; D: -; size: -
CDR3: CASSFARRINEKLFF; DNA: TGTGCCAGCAGTTTCGCGAGACGGATTAATGAAAAACTGTTTTTT; V: TRBV28; J: TRBJ1-4; D: -; size: many
CDR3: CASSLSGAFYEQYF; DNA: TGTGCCAGCAGTTTATCTGGCGCTTTTTACGAGCAGTACTTC; V: TRBV27; J: TRBJ2-7; D: -; size: many
CDR3: CAISRPGQGAPNTEAFF; DNA: TGTGCCATCAGTCGACCGGGACAGGGGGCGCCGAACACTGAAGCTTTCTTT; V: TRBV10-3; J: TRBJ1-1; D: TRBD1; size: many
CDR3: CASSLVGSGNEKLFF; DNA: TGTGCCAGCAGCTTAGTGGGATCCGGGAATGAAAAACTGTTTTTT; V: TRBV11-2; J: TRBJ1-4; D: -; size: many
CDR3: CASSPGTDGYTF; DNA: TGCGCCAGCAGCCCCGGGACAGATGGCTACACCTTC; V: TRBV5-1; J: TRBJ1-2; D: TRBD1; size: many
CDR3: CASSVGPLQEQYF; DNA: TGTGCCAGCAGCGTAGGACCCCTCCAGGAGCAGTACTTC; V: TRBV9; J: TRBJ2-7; D: -; size: -
CDR3: CASSYLGQTAQYF; DNA: TGTGCCAGCAGTTACCTCGGACAAACGGCGCAGTATTTT; V: TRBV6-5; J: TRBJ2-3; D: -; size: many
CDR3: CASSSTYRAGGYGYTF; DNA: TGTGCCAGCAGTTCCACCTACAGGGCCGGAGGGTATGGCTACACCTTC; V: TRBV6-5; J: TRBJ1-2; D: -; size: many
CDR3: CASSGIHSMGQFF; DNA: TGTGCCAGCAGCGGGATTCATTCGATGGGGCAGTTCTTC; V: TRBV5-6; J: TRBJ2-1; D: -; size: many
CDR3: CASAPGGTGSYEQYF; DNA: TGTGCCAGCGCCCCTGGCGGGACAGGGTCCTACGAGCAGTACTTC; V: TRBV28; J: TRBJ2-7; D: TRBD1; size: many
CDR3: CATREGGHRFPEAFF; DNA: TGTGCCACCCGGGAAGGGGGTCATCGATTCCCTGAAGCTTTCTTT; V: TRBV6-1; J: TRBJ1-1; D: -; size: many
CDR3: CASSPWQSSGNTIYF; DNA: TGTGCCAGCAGCCCCTGGCAGAGCTCTGGAAACACCATATATTTT; V: TRBV5-5; J: TRBJ1-3; D: -; size: many
CDR3: CASSLGGPADEQYF; DNA: TGTGCCAGCAGCTTGGGGGGACCAGCAGACGAGCAGTACTTC; V: TRBV5-6; J: TRBJ2-7; D: -; size: few
CDR3: CASSFQASSYNEQFF; DNA: TGTGCCAGCAGCTTTCAGGCCAGCTCCTACAATGAGCAGTTCTTC; V: TRBV7-2; J: TRBJ2-1; D: -; size: many
CDR3: CASKKLAELNTGELFF; DNA: TGTGCCAGCAAAAAACTAGCGGAACTAAACACCGGGGAGCTGTTTTTT; V: TRBV28; J: TRBJ2-2; D: TRBD2; size: -
CDR3: CASSLYGQGRKETQYF; DNA: TGTGCCAGCAGCTTATACGGGCAGGGGCGTAAGGAGACCCAGTACTTC; V: TRBV7-8; J: TRBJ2-5; D: -; size: many
CDR3: CASSQAGAAAGELFF; DNA: TGTGCCAGCAGCCAAGCAGGGGCTGCAGCCGGGGAGCTGTTTTTT; V: TRBV4-2; J: TRBJ2-2; D: -; size: few
CDR3: CSARSLLGGKAGANVLTF; DNA: TGCAGTGCTAGGAGTTTACTCGGGGGGAAGGCTGGGGCCAACGTCCTGACTTTC; V: TRBV20-1; J: TRBJ2-6; D: TRBD2; size: many
CDR3: CASSYSRTLQTQYF; DNA: TGTGCCAGCAGTTACTCGAGGACTCTACAGACCCAGTACTTC; V: TRBV6-5; J: TRBJ2-5; D: -; size: many
CDR3: CSVDRADTDTQYF; DNA: TGCAGCGTGGACAGGGCCGACACAGATACGCAGTATTTT; V: TRBV29-1; J: TRBJ2-3; D: TRBD1; size: -
CDR3: CASSPRLAGGTGELFF; DNA: TGTGCCAGCAGTCCGAGACTAGCGGGAGGCACCGGGGAGCTGTTTTTT; V: TRBV12-3/TRBV12-4; J: TRBJ2-2; D: TRBD2; size: many
CDR3: CSASGLAVNLGTYEQYF; DNA: TGCAGTGCTAGTGGTCTAGCCGTTAACCTAGGTACCTACGAGCAGTACTTC; V: TRBV20-1; J: TRBJ2-7; D: -; size: few
CDR3: CASSLWTDSSYEQYF; DNA: TGCGCCAGCAGCCTTTGGACCGATAGCTCCTACGAGCAGTACTTC; V: TRBV5-1; J: TRBJ2-7; D: -; size: many
CDR3: CSARDSWSSGELFF; DNA: TGCAGTGCTAGAGATTCATGGTCTAGCGGGGAGCTGTTTTTT; V: TRBV20-1; J: TRBJ2-2; D: -; size: many
CDR3: CSARDPTGGHGYTF; DNA: TGCAGTGCTAGAGATCCGACAGGGGGCCATGGCTACACCTTC; V: TRBV20-1; J: TRBJ1-2; D: TRBD1; size: many
CDR3: CASSEYGGLGETQYF; DNA: TGTGCCAGCAGTGAATACGGGGGGCTTGGGGAGACCCAGTACTTC; V: TRBV25-1; J: TRBJ2-5; D: -; size: many
CDR3: CASSRTPGQSYEQYF; DNA: TGTGCCAGCAGCCGAACCCCGGGGCAGAGCTACGAGCAGTACTTC; V: TRBV7-2; J: TRBJ2-7; D: -; size: -
CDR3: CSARDRAHPREQYF; DNA: TGCAGTGCTAGAGATCGGGCACATCCTAGGGAGCAGTACTTC; V: TRBV20-1; J: TRBJ2-7; D: -; size: many
CDR3: CASSYYLGSSYNEQFF; DNA: TGTGCCAGCAGTTACTATCTAGGGAGCTCCTACAATGAGCAGTTCTTC; V: TRBV6-2/TRBV6-3; J: TRBJ2-1; D: -; size: -
CDR3: CASSRYDSTDTQYF; DNA: TGCGCCAGCAGCCGCTACGACAGCACAGATACGCAGTATTTT; V: TRBV4-3; J: TRBJ2-3; D: -; size: few
CDR3: CAILDRGLETQYF; DNA: TGCGCCATCTTGGACAGGGGATTGGAGACCCAGTACTTC; V: TRBV10-1; J: TRBJ2-5; D: TRBD1; size: -
CDR3: CASSKRGGSNQPQHF; DNA: TGTGCCAGCAGCAAACGTGGGGGAAGCAATCAGCCCCAGCATTTT; V: TRBV12-3/TRBV12-4; J: TRBJ1-5; D: -; size: many
CDR3: CASMVGAGNTEAFF; DNA: TGCGCCAGCATGGTCGGGGCAGGGAACACTGAAGCTTTCTTT; V: TRBV5-1; J: TRBJ1-1; D: -; size: many
CDR3: CASSSLTSGSSDEQYF; DNA: TGTGCCAGCAGCTCCCTGACTAGCGGGAGTTCGGACGAGCAGTACTTC; V: TRBV13; J: TRBJ2-7; D: TRBD2; size: few
CDR3: CSAREGLAEYEQYF; DNA: TGCAGTGCTAGAGAAGGACTAGCGGAGTACGAGCAGTACTTC; V: TRBV20-1; J: TRBJ2-7; D: TRBD2; size: many
CDR3: CSAQRPGASYEQYF; DNA: TGCAGTGCTCAAAGACCAGGGGCCTCCTACGAGCAGTACTTC; V: TRBV20-1; J: TRBJ2-7; D: -; size: many
CDR3: CASSPLVGYQETQYF; DNA: TGCGCCAGCAGCCCACTGGTGGGGTACCAAGAGACCCAGTACTTC; V: TRBV5-1; J: TRBJ2-5; D: -; size: many
CDR3: CASSQGPQDGYNEQFF; DNA: TGTGCCAGCAGCCAAGGACCGCAGGACGGATACAATGAGCAGTTCTTC; V: TRBV4-2; J: TRBJ2-1; D: -; size: many
CDR3: CASSATPPERGYNNEQFF; DNA: TGTGCCAGCAGCGCTACCCCCCCCGAGCGGGGGTACAACAATGAGCAGTTCTTC; V: TRBV7-3; J: TRBJ2-1; D: TRBD2; size: many
CDR3: CASSQDWVTQGDIQYF; DNA: TGCGCCAGCAGCCAAGATTGGGTCACTCAAGGGGACATTCAGTACTTC; V: TRBV4-1; J: TRBJ2-4; D: -; size: many
CDR3: CASSRGQGATEAFF; DNA: TGTGCCAGCAGCCGAGGACAGGGGGCCACTGAAGCTTTCTTT; V: TRBV9; J: TRBJ1-1; D: TRBD1; size: many
CDR3: CASSYAGTGHRRGETQYF; DNA: TGTGCCAGCAGTTACGCCGGGACGGGACATCGGAGAGGGGAGACCCAGTACTTC; V: TRBV6-2/TRBV6-3; J: TRBJ2-5; D: -; size: -
CDR3: CASRPGRRNTEAFF; DNA: TGTGCCAGTAGGCCGGGACGGCGGAACACTGAAGCTTTCTTT; V: TRBV19; J: TRBJ1-1; D: -; size: -
CDR3: CASSYWGGRLTTGELFF; DNA: TGTGCCAGCAGTTACTGGGGGGGGAGGTTGACCACCGGGGAGCTGTTTTTT; V: TRBV6-5; J: TRBJ2-2; D: TRBD2; size: -
CDR3: CASSPSRTVNYGYTF; DNA: TGCGCCAGCAGCCCTTCAAGGACGGTCAACTATGGCTACACCTTC; V: TRBV5-1; J: TRBJ1-2; D: -; size: many
CDR3: CATSDSGQNTGELFF; DNA: TGTGCCACCAGTGATTCGGGACAGAACACCGGGGAGCTGTTTTTT; V: TRBV24-1; J: TRBJ2-2; D: -; size: many